The sequence of this T cell receptor (beta chain) was determined in a study of blood T cell repertoires in COVID-19. Across the study: Samples came from the United States, Italy and Spain, spanning acute and convalescent COVID-19. In each case, the material was cDNA or gDNA derived from T cells, B-cell-depleted T cells, or PBMCs.

Authors' processing steps: Cell counts per sample came from amplifying reference gene primers. Produced via immunoSEQ multiplex PCR; TCRdb's table is partial and in-frame only. The V and J calls and clone size were taken over from that table, and D and trimming were inferred from the DNA. The table shows 53,000 or so clones, with 90% occurring only once. V was clipped by 4 bases and J by 5 bases, with 8 bases between them. The germline CDR1 and CDR2 sequences are MNHEY and SVGAGI. The CDR3 covers 12 residues. J is TRBJ2-5 and V is TRBV6-5; a possible D gene is TRBD2 (5 bases). Material for sequencing was peripheral blood. The source is a human donor in a cohort sampled during active COVID-19. CDR3: CASSSPGETQYF. As DNA, the CDR3 is TGTGCCAGCAGTTCACCGGGGGAGACCCAGTACTTC.